This passage covers 21 T cell receptor beta chains from one sample sequenced in a study of blood T cell repertoires in COVID-19. The data were produced by immunoSEQ multiplex PCR, yet TCRdb's version contains in-frame clones alone and is incomplete. The sample lists 55,000 to 90,000 clones; roughly 77% were seen once. The sample taken for sequencing was peripheral blood. Source of these receptors: a woman in her seventies with acute or convalescent COVID-19.

The chain is built from TRBV19 and TRBJ1-5; D is uncertain. Trimming removed 5 bases from V and 11 bases from J, with 16 bases in between. The CDR3 is made up of 13 amino acids. In germline, CDR1 is LNHDA, CDR2 SQIVND (reference sequence). The CDR3 spells CASSPTPIGAQHF. The DNA of the CDR3 is TGTGCCAGTAGTCCTACTCCAATCGGGGCCCAGCATTTT.

The chain joins TRBV9 to TRBJ1-4; D is possibly TRBD1 (6 bases). Germline V gives CDR1 SGDLS, CDR2 YYNGEE. Trimming left V 4 bases short and J 0 bases short, with 10 bases between. This CDR3 contains 15 residues. Here the CDR3 DNA reads TGTGCCAGCAGCCCCCGACAGGCAACTAATGAAAAACTGTTTTTT. Its protein is CASSPRQATNEKLFF. Using reference TRBV9 and TRBJ1-4 for the parts outside the CDR3, the full variable domain is DSGVTQTPKHLITATGQRVTLRCSPRSGDLSVYWYQQSLDQGLQFLIQYYNGEERAKGNILERFSAQQFPDLHSELNLSSLELGDSALYFCASSPRQATNEKLFFGSGTQLSVL.

The chain has TRBV4-3 and TRBJ2-7; 8 bases map to TRBD1. V dropped 4 bases and J dropped 0; count of bases not matched to a gene: 5. CDR1 is LGHNA and CDR2 is YSLEER in the germline V gene. CDR3 length: 15 amino acids. CDR3 coding DNA: TGCGCCAGCAGCCCCGGGACAGGCCTCTCCTACGAGCAGTACTTC. This sequence encodes CASSPGTGLSYEQYF.

The count of this clone is one. The V call is TRBV12-3 or TRBV12-4, the J call TRBJ2-7; D not certain. The CDR3 has 13 residues. V shed 2 bases and J shed 4 bases, with 9 bases lying between them. CDR3 amino acids: CASSLQTGYEQYF. For the CDR3, the DNA is TGTGCCAGCAGTTTACAGACTGGTTACGAGCAGTACTTC.

This clone was found once. The chain has TRBV23-1 and TRBJ2-7; D uncertain. TRBV23-1 is an ORF for which the function is uncertain. The CDR3 contains 14 residues. Trimming took 4 bases from V and 3 from J, leaving 13 bases between them. The CDR3 is CASSPSTTDYEQYF. The CDR3 DNA sequence: TGCGCCAGCAGTCCCTCTACTACGGACTACGAGCAGTACTTC.

The chain couples TRBV29-1 to TRBJ2-4; TRBD1 matches 11 bases. CDR3 length: 15 residues. Germline loops: CDR1 SQVTM, CDR2 ANQGSEA. The J segment lost 2 bases and the V segment lost 7 bases, leaving 7 bases of the junction unmatched. In DNA form, the CDR3 reads TGCAGCGCCGACGGGACAGGGGGAACCAAAAACATTCAGTACTTC. This codes for CSADGTGGTKNIQYF.

The gene calls are TRBV16 and TRBJ1-2; the match to TRBD1 covers 7 bases. Germline CDR1 is KGHSY and CDR2 is FQNENV. The CDR3 spans 13 residues. Trimming at V came to 0 bases and at J to 6 bases, leaving 1 base not matched to a gene. The DNA of the CDR3 is TGTGCCAGCAGCCAATCGACAGGGAATGGCTACACCTTC. Translation: CASSQSTGNGYTF.

This sequence joins TRBV19 and TRBJ2-3, with D possibly TRBD2 on 6 matching bases. Germline V gene data show CDR1 as LNHDA and CDR2 as SQIVND (reference sequence). The CDR3 spans 10 residues. Trimming shortened V by 11 bases and J by 5 bases, and 8 bases separated the two germline ends. The CDR3 sequence: CAVGRDTQYF. CDR3 nucleotides: TGTGCCGTCGGGAGAGATACGCAGTATTTT. The full variable domain, rest sourced from reference TRBV19 and TRBJ2-3, is DGGITQSPKYLFRKEGQNVTLSCEQNLNHDAMYWYRQDPGQGLRLIYYSQIVNDFQKGDIAEGYSVSREKKESFPLTVTSAQKNPTAFYLCAVGRDTQYFGPGTRLTVL.

Note on this clone: One end of the junction is discordant with germline, which a read error may explain. This chain joins TRBV7-7 and TRBJ2-5; a weak D match, TRBD2 (6 bases). Germline loops: CDR1 SSHAT, CDR2 FNYEAQ (reference sequence). The CDR3 is made up of 15 amino acids. The CDR3 nucleotides read TGTGCTAGCAGCCTTAGGGGCGGGAACCAAGAGACCCAGTACTTC. Amino acid sequence: CASSLRGGNQETQYF.

The chain links TRBV25-1 to TRBJ2-1, with 8 bases identical to TRBD1. V was clipped by 7 bases and J by 1 base; unmatched bases: 3. The germline V gene encodes CDR1 MGHDK and CDR2 SYGVNS. This CDR3 is built from 14 residues. The CDR3 region has the DNA TGTGCCAGCAAGGACAGGGCTTCCTACAATGAGCAGTTCTTC. This codes for CASKDRASYNEQFF. Supplemented by reference TRBV25-1 and TRBJ2-1, the full variable domain reads EADIYQTPRYLVIGTGKKITLECSQTMGHDKMYWYQQDPGMELHLIHYSYGVNSTEKGDLSSESTVSRIRTEHFPLTLESARPSHTSQYLCASKDRASYNEQFFGPGTRLTVL.

DNA of the CDR3: TGTGCCAGCTCACTATACGGACAGGATGGCTACACCTTC. This sequence encodes CASSLYGQDGYTF. The chain carries TRBV18 and TRBJ1-2, with 7 nucleotides matching TRBD1. The CDR3 sequence is 13 residues long. Trimming removed 4 bases from V and 6 bases from J; junction bases left unmatched: 5. CDR1 is KGHSH, CDR2 LQKENI, per germline. The full variable domain, with the rest looked up from reference TRBV18 and TRBJ1-2, is NAGVMQNPRHLVRRRGQEARLRCSPMKGHSHVYWYRQLPEEGLKFMVYLQKENIIDESGMPKERFSAEFPKEGPSILRIQQVVRGDSAAYFCASSLYGQDGYTFGSGTRLTVV.

Comments on this clone: A junction end diverges from the germline sequence, so it may reflect a read error. The chain joins TRBV24-1 to TRBJ1-5; 12 positions match TRBD1. This CDR3 has 21 amino acids. Germline-derived CDR1 and CDR2 are KGHDR and SFDVKD. CDR3 sequence reads: CATSGLGDRGRLGYSNQPQHF. The CDR3 region has the DNA TGTGCCACCAGTGGTTTGGGGGACAGGGGGCGATTAGGGTATAGCAATCAGCCCCAGCATTTT.

The table lists this clone with a few counts. The chain couples TRBV13 to TRBJ1-2; D not certain. This CDR3 contains 13 residues. V was shortened by 2 bases and J by 8 bases, with 12 bases between the two germline ends. Per the germline V gene, CDR1 is PRHDT and CDR2 is FYEKMQ (reference sequence). The CDR3 sequence: CASSLRPGIGYTF. The CDR3 DNA follows: TGTGCCAGCAGCTTACGGCCAGGTATAGGCTACACCTTC.

The chain couples TRBV6-5 to TRBJ1-6, with D tentatively TRBD1 (6 bases). Germline CDR1 MNHEY, CDR2 SVGAGI. The ends were cut back, 8 bases at V and 4 bases at J, with 12 bases in the middle. The CDR3 runs to 14 residues. The CDR3 protein is CASLQGRYNSPLHF. The CDR3, as DNA: TGTGCCAGCCTACAGGGAAGGTATAATTCACCCCTCCACTTT.

The rearrangement links TRBV6-2 or TRBV6-3 to TRBJ1-5; possible D gene TRBD1, 5 bases. Deletions cut 2 bases from V and 9 bases from J, with 8 bases between. The germline V gene has CDR1 MNHEY and CDR2 SVGEGT. CDR3 length: 12 amino acids. CDR3 sequence (DNA): TGTGCCAGCAGTTACGGTCAGGGGCCCCAGCATTTT. Translated, it gives CASSYGQGPQHF.

V usage is TRBV7-2 and J usage is TRBJ1-3, with a weak D call TRBD1 (5 bases). The length of the CDR3 is 14 residues. Looked up from germline, CDR1 is SGHTA and CDR2 is FQGNSA. V shed 2 bases and J shed 8 bases, with 13 bases lying between them. CDR3 coding DNA: TGTGCCAGCAGCTTAATTTCAGGGCTGGACACCATATATTTT. The encoded protein is CASSLISGLDTIYF. The full variable domain, rest sourced from reference TRBV7-2 and TRBJ1-3, is GAGVSQSPSNKVTEKGKDVELRCDPISGHTALYWYRQSLGQGLEFLIYFQGNSAPDKSGLPSDRFSAERTGGSVSTLTIQRTQQEDSAVYLCASSLISGLDTIYFGEGSWLTVV.

The rearrangement joins TRBV5-1 to TRBJ2-1, with TRBD1 matching 8 bases. The junction had 4 bases not matched to a gene; V was cut back by 3 bases and J by 2 bases. Per germline, CDR1 SGHRS and CDR2 YFSETQ. This CDR3 comprises 15 residues. CDR3 residues: CASSSTGAPYNEQFF. CDR3 in DNA: TGCGCCAGCAGCTCGACAGGGGCCCCCTACAATGAGCAGTTCTTC.

The chain joins TRBV27 to TRBJ2-3; 16 bases are a match to TRBD2. CDR3 length: 16 residues. The V and J ends lost 6 bases and 0 bases, in that order; junction bases with no gene match: 0. Germline V gene lookup returns CDR1 MNHEY and CDR2 SMNVEV (reference sequence). CDR3 nucleotides: TGTGCCAGCAGGGGACTAGCGGGAGGGAGCACAGATACGCAGTATTTT. Translating gives CASRGLAGGSTDTQYF.

This chain connects TRBV30 to TRBJ1-3; a weak D match, TRBD1 (6 bases). The CDR3 runs 12 residues. With 5 bases removed from V and 3 bases from J, the gap between germline ends came to 8 bases. Germline CDR1 and CDR2: GTSNPN and SVGIG (reference sequence). As DNA, the CDR3 is TGTGCCTGGGGGGGCGTTGGAAACACCATATATTTT. Its protein is CAWGGVGNTIYF.

V is TRBV24-1 and J is TRBJ2-3; unclear D gene. This CDR3 spans 12 amino acids. The V gene lost 3 bases and the J gene lost 5 bases, with 5 bases spanning the gap. Germline V gives CDR1 KGHDR, CDR2 SFDVKD. The CDR3, as DNA: TGTGCCACCAGTGATCCCGGAGATACGCAGTATTTT. Its protein product is CATSDPGDTQYF.

This clone was counted once. V gene TRBV7-9 combines with J gene TRBJ2-3; 7 positions match TRBD2. CDR1 and CDR2 (germline): SEHNR, FQNEAQ (reference sequence). This CDR3 is built from 15 residues. Trimming removed 1 base from V and 6 bases from J; junction bases left unmatched: 7. For the CDR3, the DNA is TGTGCCAGCAGCTTAGAAGGTAGCGGGTGGGATACGCAGTATTTT. Translating it yields CASSLEGSGWDTQYF.